This record concerns one TCR beta chain sequence. This CDR3 is built from 14 residues. Trimming removed 4 bases from V and 1 base from J; junction bases left unmatched: 3. In germline, CDR1 is SEHNR, CDR2 FQNEAQ (reference sequence). In the authors' workflow: Using reference gene primer amplification, nucleated cell counts were estimated. Data came from immunoSEQ multiplex PCR; TCRdb stores just in-frame clones and leaves some out. That table supplies the V and J calls and clone size; D and trimming were determined from the DNA. This table holds hundreds of thousands of clones, approximately 90% found once. These data originate in a study of blood T cell repertoires in COVID-19. At the level of the study: Acute and convalescent COVID-19 samples came from the United States, Italy and Spain. PBMCs, B-cell-depleted T cells, or T cells were the source of the cDNA or gDNA that made up the material.

Followed over time, Seattle patients had been enrolled while infection was active. This sequence was found in a man aged 55-75 years with COVID-19, enrolled during active disease. The V call is TRBV7-9, the J call TRBJ1-1; 7 bases are a match to TRBD1. The specimen sequenced was peripheral blood. The CDR3 sequence: CASSYDRENTEAFF. The CDR3 region has the DNA TGTGCCAGCAGCTATGACAGGGAGAACACTGAAGCTTTCTTT.